Below are 14 T cell receptor beta chains sequenced from a single sample in a study of cytomegalovirus exposure and HLA in healthy donors. The PCR had 60 Vbeta and 13 Jbeta primers. The repertoire was sequenced with immunoSEQ multiplex PCR; TCRdb's copy has only in-frame clones and lacks some. The table lists 130,000 or so clones, roughly 79% of them singletons. Sequencing was carried out using PBMCs. These receptors came from a woman aged 40-49 years in good health and CMV-seronegative.

The chain uses TRBV6-6 and TRBJ1-2; D perhaps matches TRBD1 (5 bases). CDR1 and CDR2 (germline): MNHNY, SVGAGI (reference sequence). This CDR3 is 12 amino acids long. The V and J ends lost 4 bases and 5 bases respectively, with 8 bases between them. CDR3 protein: CASSSQEYGYTF. As DNA, the CDR3 is TGTGCCAGCAGTTCACAGGAGTATGGCTACACCTTC.

The gene calls are TRBV9 and TRBJ2-5; 11 nucleotides match TRBD2. V shed 3 bases and J 5 bases; nucleotides not matched to a gene: 9. This CDR3 has 16 amino acids. Per the germline V gene, CDR1 is SGDLS and CDR2 is YYNGEE. In DNA, the CDR3 is TGTGCCAGCAGCGCCAACCTACTAGCGGGAGACGAGACCCAGTACTTC. It codes for CASSANLLAGDETQYF.

V and J are TRBV2 and TRBJ2-1; 9 bases map to TRBD2. J was trimmed by 10 bases and V by 6 bases; bases with no gene match: 7. This CDR3 is built from 13 residues. Looked up from germline, CDR1 is SNHLY and CDR2 is FYNNEI. The CDR3 protein is CASRSTSGSEQFF. CDR3 in DNA: TGTGCCAGCAGGAGTACTAGCGGGTCCGAGCAGTTCTTC.

DNA of the CDR3: TGTGCCAGCAGTCCCCGGGACAACAACAATGAGCAGTTCTTC. It translates to CASSPRDNNNEQFF. This chain uses TRBV5-4 with TRBJ2-1, with TRBD1 as a possible D gene (6 bases). CDR1 and CDR2 (germline): SGHNT, YYREEE (reference sequence). Trimming shortened V by 5 bases and J by 5 bases, and 14 bases separated the two germline ends. The length of the CDR3 is 14 residues.

The genes are TRBV19 and TRBJ1-2; D call uncertain. In germline, CDR1 is LNHDA, CDR2 SQIVND (reference sequence). Trimming cost V 10 bases and J 6 bases, with 21 bases left between them. This CDR3 has 14 residues. CDR3 nucleotide sequence: TGTGCCACCGACCCACCGAACCCGAGGGATGGCTACACCTTC. It specifies CATDPPNPRDGYTF.

V and J are TRBV9 and TRBJ2-5; 11 bases are shared with TRBD2. Germline-derived CDR1 and CDR2 are SGDLS and YYNGEE. The ends lost 3 bases at V and 4 bases at J; junction bases unmatched: 11. The CDR3 has 17 residues. The CDR3 bases are TGTGCCAGCAGCGGGGGGGTAGCGGGAGGGCCGAGAGAGACCCAGTACTTC. This sequence encodes CASSGGVAGGPRETQYF.

The chain links TRBV11-3 to TRBJ2-1; 7 nucleotides agree with TRBD2. J was trimmed by 3 bases and V by 1 base; bases with no gene match: 3. The germline gives CDR1 SGHNT, CDR2 YENEEA. The CDR3 is 15 amino acids. CDR3 DNA: TGTGCCAGCAGCTTAGGGGGAGGGGACTACAATGAGCAGTTCTTC. Protein: CASSLGGGDYNEQFF.

The chain recombines TRBV5-1 with TRBJ2-2; possibly TRBD2 for D (5 bases). The CDR3 length is 15 residues. The V and J ends lost 0 bases and 4 bases respectively, with 10 bases between them. From germline, CDR1 is SGHRS and CDR2 YFSETQ. The CDR3 here is CASSLGGAGTGELFF. The CDR3 DNA sequence: TGCGCCAGCAGCTTGGGGGGTGCGGGCACCGGGGAGCTGTTTTTT.

V usage is TRBV5-1 and J usage is TRBJ2-2; 7 nucleotides align to TRBD2. The V and J ends lost 1 base and 3 bases, in that order; junction bases with no gene match: 3. The CDR3 has 15 amino acids. The germline gives CDR1 SGHRS, CDR2 YFSETQ. This chain's CDR3 is CASSLIAGDTGELFF. The CDR3 nucleotides are TGCGCCAGCAGCTTGATTGCGGGGGACACCGGGGAGCTGTTTTTT.

The chain employs TRBV25-1 and TRBJ1-5; 8 nucleotides match TRBD1. The CDR3 runs 16 residues. Germline V gene sequence: CDR1 MGHDK, CDR2 SYGVNS. V lost 4 bases to trimming and J lost 2 bases; unmatched junction nucleotides: 7. CDR3 sequence: CASSVPTGEGNQPQHF. The CDR3 bases are TGTGCCAGCAGTGTCCCGACAGGGGAAGGCAATCAGCCCCAGCATTTT.

The rearrangement links TRBV28 to TRBJ2-2, with 7 bases aligning to TRBD1. This CDR3 region has 15 residues. Germline V CDR1 and CDR2: MDHEN, SYDVKM. Trimming removed 7 bases from V and 2 bases from J; junction bases left unmatched: 7. This chain's CDR3 is CASTLGDSNTGELFF. As DNA, the CDR3 is TGTGCCAGCACCCTCGGGGACAGTAACACCGGGGAGCTGTTTTTT.

CDR3 in DNA: TGTGCCAGCAGCGTAGTCCCTTCCTACGAGCAGTACTTC. Translated, it gives CASSVVPSYEQYF. The V call is TRBV9, the J call TRBJ2-7; D uncertain. V lost 0 bases, J lost 1 base, and 5 bases lay in between. Germline CDR1 reads SGDLS; CDR2 reads YYNGEE. This CDR3 is 13 amino acids long.

This chain joins TRBV4-1 and TRBJ2-7; D is uncertain. The CDR3 covers 14 residues. Between the trimmed V and J ends, which lost 0 bases and 1 base, there was a span of 7 bases. Germline V CDR1 and CDR2: MGHRA, YSYEKL. CDR3 DNA: TGCGCCAGCAGCCAAGAATACCGGTCCTACGAGCAGTACTTC. Amino acids: CASSQEYRSYEQYF.

This chain links TRBV9 with TRBJ2-3; D is perhaps TRBD2 (5 bases). There are 15 residues in the CDR3. Trimming removed 4 bases at V and 2 bases at J, with 14 bases between. The germline CDR1 and CDR2 sequences are SGDLS and YYNGEE. CDR3 in amino acids: CASSYRTGNTDTQYF. CDR3 bases: TGTGCCAGCAGCTACCGGACGGGGAACACAGATACGCAGTATTTT.